Listed here are 2 T cell receptor beta chains from one sample, sequenced in a study of molecular identifiers for immune sequencing clone quantification. TCRdb re-called the PCR reads with MiXCR, one entry per CDR3 protein. The sample records about 640,000 distinct CDR3 sequences, 15% to 20% being singletons. Sequenced: naive CD8+ T cells from blood, with Jurkat cell RNA spiked in. Stated subset: FACS-sorted CD8+CD4-CCR7+CD45RA+ naive T cells. The receptors stem from a human donor in good health. Some libraries in this study had Jurkat cell RNA spiked in.

This clonotype was recorded only once. A read error may be the cause here, since a much bigger clone is one base away. The rearrangement links TRBV16 to TRBJ1-1; D remains unclear. The CDR3 has 15 residues. The germline V gene has CDR1 KGHSY and CDR2 FQNENV. Deletions cut 4 bases from V and 0 bases from J, with 12 bases between. The CDR3 is CASSRWQAMNTEAFF. CDR3 DNA: TGTGCCAGCAGCCGATGGCAGGCCATGAACACTGAAGCTTTCTTT.

This clonotype was detected many times. The rearrangement joins TRBV5-6 to TRBJ2-7, with TRBD1 as a possible D gene (6 bases). CDR3 length: 14 residues. Trimming stripped 2 bases from V and 2 bases from J, with 11 bases between. Germline assignment: CDR1 SGHDT and CDR2 YYEEEE. The CDR3 spells CASSFTDSTYEQYF. CDR3 sequence (DNA): TGTGCCAGCAGCTTCACGGACAGTACCTACGAGCAGTACTTC.